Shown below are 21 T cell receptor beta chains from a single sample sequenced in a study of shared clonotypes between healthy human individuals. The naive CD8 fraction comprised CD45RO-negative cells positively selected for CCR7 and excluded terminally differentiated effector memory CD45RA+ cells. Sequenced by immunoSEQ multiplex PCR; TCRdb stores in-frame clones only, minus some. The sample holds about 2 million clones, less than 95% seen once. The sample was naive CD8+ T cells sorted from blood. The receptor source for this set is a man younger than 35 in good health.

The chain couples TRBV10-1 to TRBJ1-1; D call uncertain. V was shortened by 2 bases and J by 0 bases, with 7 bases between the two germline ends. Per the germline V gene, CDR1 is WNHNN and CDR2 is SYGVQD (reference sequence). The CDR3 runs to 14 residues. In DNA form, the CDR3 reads TGCGCCAGCAGTGAGGGATCCATGAACACTGAAGCTTTCTTT. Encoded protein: CASSEGSMNTEAFF.

The chain's CDR3 is CASGPGTGVVEQYF. The CDR3 DNA reads TGTGCCAGCGGTCCGGGGACAGGGGTTGTCGAGCAGTACTTC. This chain links TRBV27 with TRBJ2-7; TRBD1 matches 10 bases. The length of the CDR3 is 14 residues. V shed 8 bases, J shed 6 bases, and the junction held 10 bases outside the gene matches. Germline V CDR1 and CDR2: MNHEY, SMNVEV (reference sequence).

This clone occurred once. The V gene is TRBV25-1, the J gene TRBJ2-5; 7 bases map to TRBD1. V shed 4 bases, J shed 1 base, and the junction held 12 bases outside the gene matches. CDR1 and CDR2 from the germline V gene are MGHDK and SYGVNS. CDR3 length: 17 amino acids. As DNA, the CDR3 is TGTGCCAGCAGTGTAGGCCCGGGACAGAAGGTCCAAGAGACCCAGTACTTC. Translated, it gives CASSVGPGQKVQETQYF.

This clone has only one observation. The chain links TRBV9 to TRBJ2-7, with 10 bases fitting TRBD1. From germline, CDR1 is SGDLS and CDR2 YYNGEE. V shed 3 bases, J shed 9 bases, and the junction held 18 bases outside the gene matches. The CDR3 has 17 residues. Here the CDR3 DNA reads TGTGCCAGCAGCGACCCCGACGGTGGGACAGGGGCTTTCGGGCAGTACTTC. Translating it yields CASSDPDGGTGAFGQYF. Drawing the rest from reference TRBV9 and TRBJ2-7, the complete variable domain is DSGVTQTPKHLITATGQRVTLRCSPRSGDLSVYWYQQSLDQGLQFLIQYYNGEERAKGNILERFSAQQFPDLHSELNLSSLELGDSALYFCASSDPDGGTGAFGQYFGPGTRLTVT.

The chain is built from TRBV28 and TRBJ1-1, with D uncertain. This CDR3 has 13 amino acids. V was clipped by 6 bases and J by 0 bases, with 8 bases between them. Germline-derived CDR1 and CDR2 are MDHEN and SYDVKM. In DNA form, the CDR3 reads TGTGCCAGCAGGCAGGAGATGAACACTGAAGCTTTCTTT. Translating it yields CASRQEMNTEAFF.

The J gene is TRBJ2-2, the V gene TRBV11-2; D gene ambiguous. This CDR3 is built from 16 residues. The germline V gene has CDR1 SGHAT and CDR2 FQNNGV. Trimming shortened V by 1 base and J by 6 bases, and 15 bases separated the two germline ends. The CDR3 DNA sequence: TGTGCCAGCAGCTTAGTCGCCGGAGAGGCGGCCGGGGAGCTGTTTTTT. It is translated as CASSLVAGEAAGELFF. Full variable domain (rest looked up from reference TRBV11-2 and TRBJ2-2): EAGVAQSPRYKIIEKRQSVAFWCNPISGHATLYWYQQILGQGPKLLIQFQNNGVVDDSQLPKDRFSAERLKGVDSTLKIQPAKLEDSAVYLCASSLVAGEAAGELFFGEGSRLTVL.

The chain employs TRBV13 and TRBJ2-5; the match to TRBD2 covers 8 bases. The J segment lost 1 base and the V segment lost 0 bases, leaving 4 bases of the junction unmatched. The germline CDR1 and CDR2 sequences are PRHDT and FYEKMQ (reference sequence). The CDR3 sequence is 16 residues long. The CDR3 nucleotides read TGTGCCAGCAGCTTAGGCACGGGGGGGATCCAAGAGACCCAGTACTTC. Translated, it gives CASSLGTGGIQETQYF. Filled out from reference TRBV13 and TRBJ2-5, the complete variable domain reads AAGVIQSPRHLIKEKRETATLKCYPIPRHDTVYWYQQGPGQDPQFLISFYEKMQSDKGSIPDRFSAQQFSDYHSELNMSSLELGDSALYFCASSLGTGGIQETQYFGPGTRLLVL.

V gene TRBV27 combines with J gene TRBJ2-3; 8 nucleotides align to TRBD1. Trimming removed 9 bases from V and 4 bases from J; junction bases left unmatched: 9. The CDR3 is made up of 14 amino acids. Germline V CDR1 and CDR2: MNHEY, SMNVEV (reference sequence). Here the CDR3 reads CARRKDRAADTQYF. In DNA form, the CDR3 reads TGTGCCAGACGCAAGGACAGGGCGGCAGATACGCAGTATTTT.

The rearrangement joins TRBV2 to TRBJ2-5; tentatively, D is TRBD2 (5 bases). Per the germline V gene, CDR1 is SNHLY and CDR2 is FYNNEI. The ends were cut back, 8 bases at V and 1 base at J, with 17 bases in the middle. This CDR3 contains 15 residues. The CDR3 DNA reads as TGTGCCAGCGGGTTACATCTAGCCGGCCAAGAGACCCAGTACTTC. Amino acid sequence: CASGLHLAGQETQYF.

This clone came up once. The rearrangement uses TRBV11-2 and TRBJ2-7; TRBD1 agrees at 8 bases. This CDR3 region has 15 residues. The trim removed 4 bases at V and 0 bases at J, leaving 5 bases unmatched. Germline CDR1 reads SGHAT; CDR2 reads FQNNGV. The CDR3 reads CASSWTDRVSYEQYF. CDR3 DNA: TGTGCCAGCAGCTGGACGGACAGGGTCTCCTACGAGCAGTACTTC.

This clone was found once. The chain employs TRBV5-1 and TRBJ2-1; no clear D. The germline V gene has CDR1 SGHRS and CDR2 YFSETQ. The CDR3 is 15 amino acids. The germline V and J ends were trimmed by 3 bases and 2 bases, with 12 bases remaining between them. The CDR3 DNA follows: TGCGCCAGCAGCTCCACAACTGGAGCCTACAATGAGCAGTTCTTC. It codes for CASSSTTGAYNEQFF.

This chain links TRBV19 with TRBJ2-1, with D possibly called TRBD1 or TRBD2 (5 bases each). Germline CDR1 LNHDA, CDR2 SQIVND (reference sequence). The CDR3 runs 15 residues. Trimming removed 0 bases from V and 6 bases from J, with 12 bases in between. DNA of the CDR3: TGTGCCAGTAGTATAGAAGGGGCTAGCTTCAATGAGCAGTTCTTC. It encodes CASSIEGASFNEQFF.

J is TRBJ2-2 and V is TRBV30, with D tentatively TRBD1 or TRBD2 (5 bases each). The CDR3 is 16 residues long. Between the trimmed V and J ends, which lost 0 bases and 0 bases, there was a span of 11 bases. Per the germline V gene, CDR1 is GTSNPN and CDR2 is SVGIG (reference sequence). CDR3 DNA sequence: TGTGCCTGGAGTGTACTAGACAGCGCGAACACCGGGGAGCTGTTTTTT. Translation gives CAWSVLDSANTGELFF.

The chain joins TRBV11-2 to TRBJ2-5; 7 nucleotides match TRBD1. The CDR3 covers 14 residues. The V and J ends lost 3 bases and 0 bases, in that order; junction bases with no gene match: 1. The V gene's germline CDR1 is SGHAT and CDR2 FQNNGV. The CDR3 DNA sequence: TGTGCCAGCAGCTTCGGGACAGACCAAGAGACCCAGTACTTC. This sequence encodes CASSFGTDQETQYF.

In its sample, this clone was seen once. The CDR3 sequence is CAVQDRPAYEQYF. CDR3 sequence (DNA): TGTGCCGTCCAAGACAGACCCGCCTACGAGCAGTACTTC. The genes are TRBV28 and TRBJ2-7; the D gene is possibly TRBD1 (5 bases). V was cut by 11 bases and J by 2 bases, with 16 bases left in between. The CDR3 extends over 13 amino acids. Germline values: CDR1 MDHEN, CDR2 SYDVKM.

CDR3: CASRAGGTEAFF. The CDR3 coding sequence is TGTGCCAGCAGAGCGGGGGGGACTGAAGCTTTCTTT. The V call is TRBV5-4, the J call TRBJ1-1, with D possibly matching TRBD1 (5 bases). The V end lost 5 bases, the J end lost 5 bases, and 10 bases lay between the germline ends. The germline gives CDR1 SGHNT, CDR2 YYREEE (reference sequence). The CDR3 has 12 residues.

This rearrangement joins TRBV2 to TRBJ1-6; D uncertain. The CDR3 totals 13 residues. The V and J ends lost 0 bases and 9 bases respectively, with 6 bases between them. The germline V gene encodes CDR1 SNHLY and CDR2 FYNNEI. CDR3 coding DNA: TGTGCCAGCAGTGAAGCATGGGGTTCACCCCTCCACTTT. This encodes CASSEAWGSPLHF.

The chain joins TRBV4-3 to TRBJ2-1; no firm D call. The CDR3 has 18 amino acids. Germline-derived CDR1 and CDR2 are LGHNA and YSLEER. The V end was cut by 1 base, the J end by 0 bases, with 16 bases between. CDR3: CASSQVISDTFSYNEQFF. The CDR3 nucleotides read TGCGCCAGCAGCCAAGTTATTTCAGACACTTTCTCCTACAATGAGCAGTTCTTC.

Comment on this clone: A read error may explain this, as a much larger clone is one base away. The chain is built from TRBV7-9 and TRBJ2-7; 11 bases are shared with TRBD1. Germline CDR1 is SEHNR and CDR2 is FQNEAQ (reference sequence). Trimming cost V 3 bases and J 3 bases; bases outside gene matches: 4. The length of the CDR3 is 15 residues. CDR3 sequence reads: CASSFPGQGVYEQYF. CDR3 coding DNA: TGTGCCAGCAGCTTCCCGGGACAGGGGGTCTACGAGCAGTACTTC.

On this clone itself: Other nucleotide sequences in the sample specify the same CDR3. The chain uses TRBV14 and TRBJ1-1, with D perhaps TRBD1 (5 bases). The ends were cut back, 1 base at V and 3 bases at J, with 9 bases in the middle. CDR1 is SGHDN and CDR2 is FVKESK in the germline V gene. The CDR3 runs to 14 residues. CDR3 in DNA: TGTGCCAGCAGCCAAGTCGACAGTCACACTGAAGCTTTCTTT. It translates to CASSQVDSHTEAFF. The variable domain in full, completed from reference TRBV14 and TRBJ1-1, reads EAGVTQFPSHSVIEKGQTVTLRCDPISGHDNLYWYRRVMGKEIKFLLHFVKESKQDESGMPNNRFLAERTGGTYSTLKVQPAELEDSGVYFCASSQVDSHTEAFFGQGTRLTVV.

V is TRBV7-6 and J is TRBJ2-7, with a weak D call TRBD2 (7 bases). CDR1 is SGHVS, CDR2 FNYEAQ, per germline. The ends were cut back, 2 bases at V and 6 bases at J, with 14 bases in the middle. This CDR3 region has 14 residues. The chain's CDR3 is CASSLSEGGFEQYF. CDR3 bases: TGTGCCAGCAGCTTATCGGAGGGGGGGTTCGAGCAGTACTTC.